These 21 T cell receptor beta chains came from one sample sequenced in a study of cytomegalovirus exposure and HLA in healthy donors. PCR amplification relied on 60 Vbeta primers (plus 13 Jbeta primers). This table comes from immunoSEQ multiplex PCR, and its TCRdb copy is limited to in-frame clones, with some not included. The repertoire holds under 200,000 clones, with around 84% as singletons. The sequenced sample was PBMCs. These receptor sequences come from a man aged 50-59 years in good health and CMV-seropositive.

The rearrangement joins TRBV14 to TRBJ1-2, with 8 positions matching TRBD1. This CDR3 has 12 residues. Germline loops: CDR1 SGHDN, CDR2 FVKESK. The V segment lost 4 bases and the J segment 5 bases; nucleotides outside the gene matches: 0. CDR3 sequence: CASSRTGYGYTF. The DNA for the CDR3 is TGTGCCAGCAGCCGGACAGGGTATGGCTACACCTTC.

The chain links TRBV9 to TRBJ1-6, with no clear D. Germline V CDR1 and CDR2: SGDLS, YYNGEE. Trimming cost V 0 bases and J 8 bases, with 9 bases left between them. This CDR3 is 14 amino acids long. CDR3 in amino acids: CASSVGGRDSPLHF. The CDR3 DNA reads TGTGCCAGCAGCGTAGGAGGGAGGGATTCACCCCTCCACTTT.

The chain has TRBV5-6 and TRBJ2-7; D possibly corresponds to TRBD2 (5 bases). The CDR3 extends over 12 amino acids. Germline values: CDR1 SGHDT, CDR2 YYEEEE. With 4 bases removed from V and 3 bases from J, the gap between germline ends came to 8 bases. This chain's CDR3 is CASSATSYEQYF. In DNA, the CDR3 is TGTGCCAGCAGCGCTACTAGCTACGAGCAGTACTTC.

The chain combines TRBV7-9 with TRBJ1-1; D is uncertain. Germline V gives CDR1 SEHNR, CDR2 FQNEAQ (reference sequence). The V gene lost 2 bases and the J gene lost 6 bases, with 7 bases spanning the gap. This CDR3 region has 12 residues. The chain's CDR3 is CASSLSSPEAFF. For the CDR3, the DNA is TGTGCCAGCAGCTTATCGAGTCCTGAAGCTTTCTTT.

V is TRBV29-1 and J is TRBJ2-7; 9 bases agree with TRBD1. The CDR3 sequence is 13 residues long. Germline V gene data show CDR1 as SQVTM and CDR2 as ANQGSEA. Losses at the gene ends were 7 bases for V and 7 bases for J; bases not matched to a gene: 11. CDR3 sequence: CSGTGTGHQEQYF. CDR3 coding DNA: TGCAGCGGTACCGGGACAGGGCATCAGGAGCAGTACTTC.

V usage is TRBV27 and J usage is TRBJ2-5, with TRBD1 as a possible D gene (6 bases). Germline V gene sequence: CDR1 MNHEY, CDR2 SMNVEV (reference sequence). This CDR3 has 14 residues. V was pared by 7 bases and J by 7 bases, with 19 bases between. The CDR3 region has the DNA TGTGCCAGCACTCCGGGACACCTCCGAGGGACCCAGTACTTC. This sequence encodes CASTPGHLRGTQYF.

The V and J genes are TRBV2 and TRBJ2-5, with D possibly matching TRBD1 (6 bases). The germline V gene encodes CDR1 SNHLY and CDR2 FYNNEI. The CDR3 contains 11 residues. V was shortened by 8 bases and J by 5 bases, with 9 bases between the two germline ends. The CDR3: CASGQQETQYF. The DNA of the CDR3 is TGTGCCAGCGGACAGCAGGAGACCCAGTACTTC. Variable domain in full (rest from reference TRBV2 and TRBJ2-5): EPEVTQTPSHQVTQMGQEVILRCVPISNHLYFYWYRQILGQKVEFLVSFYNNEISEKSEIFDDQFSVERPDGSNFTLKIRSTKLEDSAMYFCASGQQETQYFGPGTRLLVL.

The chain recombines TRBV2 with TRBJ2-7, with a weak D call TRBD1 (5 bases). The CDR3 runs to 16 residues. CDR1 is SNHLY and CDR2 is FYNNEI in the germline V gene. V shed 6 bases and J shed 0 bases, with 18 bases lying between them. CDR3: CASSPNRQRISYEQYF. CDR3 nucleotides: TGTGCCAGCAGCCCAAACCGACAGAGGATCTCCTACGAGCAGTACTTC.

The chain carries TRBV6-1 and TRBJ1-3; possible D gene TRBD1, 5 bases. With 1 base removed from V and 0 bases from J, the gap between germline ends came to 16 bases. Germline V gives CDR1 MNHNS, CDR2 SASEGT. This CDR3 is 18 amino acids long. The CDR3 is CASSEEGFWLISGNTIYF. The DNA of the CDR3 is TGTGCCAGCAGTGAAGAGGGGTTTTGGCTGATCTCTGGAAACACCATATATTTT.

This clone was detected once. The chain carries TRBV6-1 and TRBJ1-1; the D gene is possibly TRBD1 (5 bases). Trimming removed 5 bases at V and 4 bases at J, with 17 bases between. Germline V gene data show CDR1 as MNHNS and CDR2 as SASEGT. This CDR3 contains 15 residues. The CDR3 protein is CASSTQPGGSTEAFF. As DNA, the CDR3 is TGTGCCAGCAGTACTCAGCCCGGGGGAAGCACTGAAGCTTTCTTT.

The chain recombines TRBV9 with TRBJ1-1; 8 positions match TRBD1. The CDR3 spans 14 residues. The V segment lost 5 bases and the J segment 5 bases; nucleotides outside the gene matches: 8. The germline gives CDR1 SGDLS, CDR2 YYNGEE. The CDR3 DNA sequence: TGTGCCAGCAGGGGTGGGACAGGAGGGACTGAAGCTTTCTTT. Amino acids: CASRGGTGGTEAFF.

This clone was seen a single time. As DNA, the CDR3 is TGTGCCAGCAGTGAGAGCCAGAACACTGAAGCTTTCTTT. Amino acid sequence: CASSESQNTEAFF. The V gene is TRBV6-4, the J gene TRBJ1-1, with unresolved D. The CDR3 runs to 13 residues. V was pared by 3 bases and J by 1 base, with 6 bases between. Looked up from germline, CDR1 is MRHNA and CDR2 is SNTAGT.

The chain links TRBV4-1 to TRBJ1-2; D unresolved. This CDR3 has 14 amino acids. Germline V gene data show CDR1 as MGHRA and CDR2 as YSYEKL. V lost 0 bases and J lost 3, with 8 bases in between. For the CDR3, the DNA is TGCGCCAGCAGCCAAGATCTAGACCACTATGGCTACACCTTC. Translated, it gives CASSQDLDHYGYTF.

The V call is TRBV19, the J call TRBJ1-2; possible D gene TRBD1, 5 bases. The V gene's germline CDR1 is LNHDA and CDR2 SQIVND (reference sequence). The CDR3 spans 17 residues. V was trimmed by 7 bases and J by 4 bases, leaving 25 bases between them. CDR3 protein: CASTYGDSRAPLYGYTF. The CDR3 DNA reads as TGTGCCAGTACCTATGGCGACAGCCGGGCGCCTCTCTATGGCTACACCTTC.

The V and J genes are TRBV6-1 and TRBJ2-7; TRBD1 matches 8 bases. The CDR3 runs to 14 residues. Per germline, CDR1 MNHNS and CDR2 SASEGT. V lost 7 bases to trimming and J lost 6 bases; unmatched junction nucleotides: 11. CDR3 sequence: CASNAGQGFGEQYF. DNA for the CDR3: TGTGCCAGCAACGCTGGACAGGGATTTGGCGAGCAGTACTTC.

The V gene is TRBV9, the J gene TRBJ2-1; tentatively, D is TRBD1 (6 bases). The V end lost 0 bases, the J end lost 7 bases, and 11 bases lay between the germline ends. CDR1 SGDLS and CDR2 YYNGEE come from the germline V gene. The CDR3 sequence is 14 residues long. Written as DNA, the CDR3 is TGTGCCAGCAGCGTAGGGACAGACTCGAATGAGCAGTTCTTC. It translates to CASSVGTDSNEQFF.

V usage is TRBV5-1 and J usage is TRBJ1-6; no firm D call. The CDR3 totals 15 residues. Germline CDR1 and CDR2: SGHRS and YFSETQ. Between the trimmed V and J ends, which lost 0 bases and 14 bases, there was a span of 18 bases. The CDR3, as DNA: TGCGCCAGCAGCTTGGCCATTAGTGGGCCTAATACCCTCCACTTT. Protein product: CASSLAISGPNTLHF.

V is TRBV5-1 and J is TRBJ2-3, with D perhaps matching TRBD2 (6 bases). The V and J ends lost 0 bases and 0 bases respectively, with 8 bases between them. Germline CDR1 reads SGHRS; CDR2 reads YFSETQ. The CDR3 sequence is 15 residues long. The CDR3 sequence: CASSLVAASTDTQYF. The CDR3 bases are TGCGCCAGCAGCTTGGTAGCGGCTAGCACAGATACGCAGTATTTT.

In its sample, this clone was seen a few times. The chain joins TRBV5-1 to TRBJ1-2, with a possible D match to TRBD1 (6 bases). The germline gives CDR1 SGHRS, CDR2 YFSETQ. The V gene lost 1 base and the J gene lost 11 bases, with 15 bases spanning the gap. This CDR3 has 13 residues. This chain's CDR3 is CASSLNRDLPYTF. The CDR3 DNA sequence: TGCGCCAGCAGCTTGAACAGGGATTTGCCATACACCTTC.

The chain couples TRBV2 to TRBJ2-7, with 9 nucleotides matching TRBD2. There are 15 residues in the CDR3. V lost 3 bases, J lost 2 bases, and 5 bases stayed unmatched. The germline gives CDR1 SNHLY, CDR2 FYNNEI. The CDR3 is CASSEEREAPYEQYV. The CDR3 DNA sequence: TGTGCCAGCAGTGAGGAGCGGGAGGCCCCCTACGAGCAGTACGTC.

The chain has TRBV5-6 and TRBJ1-2; no reliable D call. From germline, CDR1 is SGHDT and CDR2 YYEEEE. The CDR3 contains 16 residues. The V end was cut by 4 bases, the J end by 2 bases, with 18 bases between. CDR3 sequence reads: CASSPRRQSINYGYTF. CDR3 coding DNA: TGTGCCAGCAGCCCGCGGCGGCAGAGCATAAACTATGGCTACACCTTC.